This T cell receptor beta chain was found in a study of human CD8 memory T cell subsets. A UMI-labeled 5' RACE approach was the method that produced the TCR beta libraries. Reprocessing the 5' RACE reads, TCRdb reports a single entry for every CDR3 protein and omits DNA. This sample's table has 12,000 or so distinct CDR3 sequences. Sequenced input: CD8+ T cells from PBMCs. This TCR was sampled from a human donor in good health.

The CDR3 loop is CASDIGTAYGYTF. The V gene is TRBV19, the J gene TRBJ1-2. CDR1 is LNHDA and CDR2 is SQIVND in the germline V gene (reference sequence). This CDR3 has 13 residues.